The next 10 T cell receptor beta chains were all read from a single sample in a study of T cells in Graves' hyperthyroidism and ophthalmopathy. The investigators amplified TCR beta CDR3 regions from RNA transcripts. Primed by the HTBI set, a first-round RT-PCR was run on the TCR CDR3. TCRdb used MiXCR to reprocess the multiplex PCR reads, holding one entry per CDR3 protein. This sample has around 500,000 distinct CDR3 sequences, with approximately 23% found just once. Sequenced sample: blood. These TCRs come from a woman in her seventies with Graves' ophthalmopathy.

CDR3 nucleotide sequence: TGTGCCAGCAGAAGAGCGGGTCGGGCAGATACGCAGTATTTT. Translated, it gives CASRRAGRADTQYF. The chain employs TRBV6-4 and TRBJ2-3; D possibly corresponds to TRBD2 (6 bases). The CDR3 extends over 14 amino acids. V lost 6 bases, J lost 4 bases, and 14 bases lay in between. CDR1 is MRHNA, CDR2 SNTAGT, per germline.

The V gene is TRBV12-3 or TRBV12-4, the J gene TRBJ2-7, with 14 bases fitting TRBD2. The V gene end was trimmed by 6 bases and the J gene end by 6 bases; junction bases not matched to a gene: 7. The CDR3 contains 15 residues. CDR3 region: CASSVSGLAGVEQYF. DNA of the CDR3: TGTGCCAGCAGCGTATCGGGACTAGCGGGAGTCGAGCAGTACTTC.

This clonotype was picked up many times. The chain recombines TRBV12-3 or TRBV12-4 with TRBJ2-1, with D perhaps matching TRBD2 (5 bases). V dropped 6 bases and J dropped 0 bases, with 12 bases sitting between them. This CDR3 contains 15 residues. CDR3 bases: TGTGCCAGCAGCCCCGACTACCACTCCTACAATGAGCAGTTCTTC. Translated, it gives CASSPDYHSYNEQFF.

V and J are TRBV4-2 and TRBJ1-2, with a weak D call TRBD1 (5 bases). Trimming stripped 1 base from V and 7 bases from J, with 10 bases between. From germline, CDR1 is LGHNA and CDR2 YNFKEQ. There are 13 residues in the CDR3. The CDR3 sequence is CASSQVAGVGYTF. CDR3 in DNA: TGTGCCAGCAGCCAAGTGGCGGGGGTTGGCTACACCTTC.

This chain uses TRBV6-5 with TRBJ1-2; D is ambiguous. The CDR3 covers 15 residues. V lost 3 bases and J 6 bases, leaving 17 bases between the germline ends. Germline V gene data show CDR1 as MNHEY and CDR2 as SVGAGI. The CDR3 here is CASSYRSSRRNGYTF. The CDR3 nucleotides are TGTGCCAGCAGTTATCGGTCCAGTCGGCGCAATGGCTACACCTTC.

This clonotype was counted many times. This chain uses TRBV12-3 or TRBV12-4 with TRBJ1-2; tentatively, D is TRBD1 (5 bases). There are 14 residues in the CDR3. V shed 6 bases and J shed 1 base, with 12 bases lying between them. This CDR3 is CASSPRDFNYGYTF. The CDR3 bases are TGTGCCAGCAGCCCTCGGGACTTTAACTATGGCTACACCTTC.

This clonotype has a count of ten or more. This chain joins TRBV5-1 and TRBJ2-1; D perhaps matches TRBD2 (6 bases). CDR1 and CDR2 (germline): SGHRS, YFSETQ. V was cut by 0 bases and J by 4 bases, with 8 bases left in between. CDR3 length equals 14 residues. The CDR3, as DNA: TGCGCCAGCAGCTTGGACGGGAGTTACAATGAGCAGTTCTTC. It is translated as CASSLDGSYNEQFF.

V gene TRBV11-2 combines with J gene TRBJ2-5, with 8 bases lining up with TRBD1. Germline-derived CDR1 and CDR2 are SGHAT and FQNNGV. The V gene end was trimmed by 5 bases and the J gene end by 1 base; junction bases not matched to a gene: 3. The CDR3 runs to 14 residues. CDR3 nucleotide sequence: TGTGCCAGCAGCACAGGGGGGAGCCAAGAGACCCAGTACTTC. Amino acids: CASSTGGSQETQYF.

This clonotype has at least ten counts. This chain joins TRBV11-2 and TRBJ2-7, with D uncertain. The V end lost 6 bases, the J end lost 2 bases, and 17 bases lay between the germline ends. CDR3 length equals 15 residues. From germline, CDR1 is SGHAT and CDR2 FQNNGV. As DNA, the CDR3 is TGTGCCAGCAGTTCCCCCCGGCGGAGCACCTACGAGCAGTACTTC. Residues: CASSSPRRSTYEQYF.

The CDR3 DNA is TGTGCCAGCAGCCTGGGACAGGGTTTCAACAATGAGCAGTTCTTC. This sequence encodes CASSLGQGFNNEQFF. V and J are TRBV7-8 and TRBJ2-1; the match to TRBD1 covers 9 bases. V was clipped by 5 bases and J by 5 bases; unmatched bases: 7. Germline-derived CDR1 and CDR2 are SGHVS and FQNEAQ. This CDR3 is 15 amino acids long.